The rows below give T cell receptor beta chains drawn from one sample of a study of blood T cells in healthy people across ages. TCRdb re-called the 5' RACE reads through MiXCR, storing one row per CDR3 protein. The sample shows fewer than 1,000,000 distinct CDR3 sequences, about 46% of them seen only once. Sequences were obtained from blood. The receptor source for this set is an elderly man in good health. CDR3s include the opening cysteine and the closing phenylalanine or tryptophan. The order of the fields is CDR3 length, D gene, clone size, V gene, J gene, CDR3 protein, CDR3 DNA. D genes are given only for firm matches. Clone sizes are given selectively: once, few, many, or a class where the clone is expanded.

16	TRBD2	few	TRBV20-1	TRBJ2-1	CSARPSGPSSYNEQFF	TGCAGTGCTAGACCTAGCGGGCCGAGCTCCTACAATGAGCAGTTCTTC
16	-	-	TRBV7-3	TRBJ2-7	CASSLSGTLSSYEQYF	TGTGCCAGCAGCTTAAGCGGGACCCTCTCTAGCTACGAGCAGTACTTC
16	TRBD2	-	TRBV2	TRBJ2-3	CASSTGTSGRTDTQYF	TGTGCCAGCAGCACCGGGACTAGCGGACGCACAGATACGCAGTATTTT
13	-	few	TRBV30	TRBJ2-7	CAWSVLGSYEQYF	TGTGCCTGGAGTGTACTCGGGAGCTACGAGCAGTACTTC
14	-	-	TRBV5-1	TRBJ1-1	CASSPTRAWAEAFF	TGCGCCAGCAGCCCGACTAGGGCGTGGGCTGAAGCTTTCTTT
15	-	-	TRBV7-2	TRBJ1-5	CASSKGTGTHQPQHF	TGTGCCAGTTCAAAAGGGACTGGAACGCATCAGCCCCAGCATTTT
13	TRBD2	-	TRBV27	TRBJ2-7	CASSSTSTYEQYF	TGTGCCAGCAGTTCGACTAGCACGTACGAGCAGTACTTC
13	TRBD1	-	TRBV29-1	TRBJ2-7	CSVRDSVSYEQYF	TGCAGCGTCAGGGACAGCGTCTCCTACGAGCAGTACTTC
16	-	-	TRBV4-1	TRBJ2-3	CASSPVPTGNTDTQYF	TGCGCCAGCAGCCCCGTGCCCACCGGGAACACAGATACGCAGTATTTT
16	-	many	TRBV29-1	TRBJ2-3	CSVENPTRRFTDTQYF	TGCAGCGTCGAAAACCCTACTAGGAGATTCACAGATACGCAGTATTTT
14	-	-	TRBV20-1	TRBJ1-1	CSARDPTGSEKAFF	TGCAGTGCTAGAGACCCAACAGGATCTGAAAAAGCTTTCTTT
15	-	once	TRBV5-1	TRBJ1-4	CASSLAARQDEKLFF	TGCGCCAGCAGCTTGGCCGCTCGCCAGGACGAAAAACTGTTTTTT
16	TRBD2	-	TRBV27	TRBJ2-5	CASSLVAGGLKETQYF	TGTGCCAGCAGTTTAGTAGCGGGGGGTCTCAAAGAGACCCAGTACTTC
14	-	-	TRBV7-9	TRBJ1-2	CASSTQKGFYGYTF	TGTGCCAGCAGCACCCAGAAGGGTTTCTATGGCTACACCTTC